Described below is a single T cell receptor (beta chain) sequence and its context. Its antigen has not been determined. Per-nucleotide qualities are absent, and no much larger clonotype sits a single base away. TCRbeta CDR3 regions were amplified from genomic DNA using the immunoSEQ Assay, a bias-controlled multiplex PCR. On the study's bioinformatics: The number of nucleated cells in each sample was estimated by amplification of reference gene primers within the assay. Sequence reads were collapsed and filtered to measure the absolute abundance of every unique TCRbeta CDR3 rearrangement. For each sample, productive Simpson clonality was calculated as the square root of Simpson's diversity index across productive rearrangements. Drawn from immuneACCESS, this table holds only the in-frame rearrangements with V and J called that TCRdb kept. Clones are partly lost; checked studies trace under half to an unresolved V gene and leave the rest unexplained. V and J calls and clone size follow that table, whereas D and trimming were derived from the DNA. The sample profile shows about 480,000 clones; approximately 91% of them were found once. The ten most abundant clones make up around 7.9% of the sample.

Inclusive of the bounding cysteine and phenylalanine, the CDR3 is 17 residues long. Only the CDR3 region is kept as DNA, spanning 51 bases read in frame from base 1. Deletion took 2 bases off V and 2 bases off J, with a span of 13 bases between the germline ends. CDR1 is given as SEHNR and CDR2 as FQNEAQ, both from the germline V gene (reference sequence). The data belong to a study of blood T cell repertoires in COVID-19 (dated by TCRdb to the early 2020s). Study-level background: Samples covering the acute and convalescent phases of COVID-19 were provided by collaborators in the United States, Italy and Spain. Where available, HLA class I and class II types were taken from metadata supplied by the sample provider and were not determined by assay-based typing. The material from the prospective study consisted of cDNA or gDNA derived from T cells, B-cell-depleted T cells, or PBMCs. Nearly every sample came with metadata listing a de-identified subject ID, COVID-19 status, age in years and sex. A freely available public database, intended as a resource for researchers studying the immune response to SARS-CoV-2, is where the repertoires were released. Deeply sampled blood TCRbeta repertoires from subjects exposed to, actively infected with, or recovered from COVID-19 were included in the dataset. The samples were drawn from two sources: the first 160 participants of the ongoing ImmuneRACE study, and 1,000 to 1,500 subjects contributed by 6 global collaborators. The research as a whole found: The amount of clinical and demographic metadata varied by source and participant and was provided uncurated.

Participants in the prospective study were enrolled through a virtual design, were aged 18 to 89 years, and lived in some 24 United States geographic areas. In the prospective study, participants were assigned to cohorts based on the clinical history participants reported in a screening survey and a study questionnaire. Recovered participants in ImmuneRACE Cohort 3 were defined by two consecutive negative NP/OP PCR tests, clearance by a healthcare professional, or resolution of symptoms. Each participant in the prospective study had whole blood, serum and a nasopharyngeal or oropharyngeal swab collected by mobile phlebotomists. Additional blood draws and questionnaires over a 2-month period could optionally be provided by prospective study participants. Before DNA extraction, prospective study blood samples were shipped either frozen or at room temperature.

This TCR was sampled from a woman aged 60-75 years who had recovered from COVID-19. The chain links TRBV7-9 with TRBJ2-6, with TRBD1 perhaps the D gene, on 6 matching bases. The sequencing sample was made of PBMCs or T cells enriched from blood (not recorded which). The DNA sequence follows: TGTGCCAGCAGCTTAAGGCAGGGGACAACTGGGGCCAACGTCCTGACTTTC. Translated, it gives CASSLRQGTTGANVLTF.